Listed here are 21 T cell receptor beta chains from one sample, sequenced in a study of CD8 T cells in ankylosing spondylitis. In TCRdb, the 5' RACE reads were re-called with MiXCR into one record per CDR3 protein. Of roughly 130,000 distinct CDR3 sequences in the sample, roughly an eighth were seen once. The sequenced sample was blood, either unsorted or a sorted T cell fraction (not recorded which). These TCRs come from a female donor with ankylosing spondylitis or in good health (not recorded which).

Ten or more counts support this clonotype. The chain has TRBV12-3 or TRBV12-4 and TRBJ1-5; D is perhaps TRBD1 (6 bases). V lost 4 bases and J 16 bases, leaving 17 bases between the germline ends. The CDR3 runs 12 residues. The CDR3 DNA reads TGTGCCAGCAGTTCAAGGACAGTGCCCTCTCATTTT. Its protein product is CASSSRTVPSHF.

Concerning this clonotype: One base away lies a much larger clone, so this may be a sequencing read error. V gene TRBV20-1 combines with J gene TRBJ2-1, with 9 bases matching TRBD2. The CDR3 spans 18 residues. The J segment lost 5 bases and the V segment lost 6 bases, leaving 20 bases of the junction unmatched. The germline gives CDR1 DFQATT, CDR2 SNEGSKA (reference sequence). DNA for the CDR3: TGCAGTGCCCGAGCGGGGGGCTTCTTCTTTTCGGATAACAATGAGCAGTTCTTC. Encoded protein: CSARAGGFFFSDNNEQFF.

In its sample, this clonotype was seen many times. The V gene is TRBV6-1, the J gene TRBJ1-1, with D possibly being TRBD1 (5 bases). Germline V gives CDR1 MNHNS, CDR2 SASEGT. The CDR3 consists of 13 residues. Trimming removed 10 bases from V and 2 bases from J, with 14 bases in between. Here the CDR3 reads CATRPTVNTEAFF. Written as DNA, the CDR3 is TGTGCCACCCGCCCGACAGTAAACACTGAAGCTTTCTTT.

Only a few counts were recorded for this clonotype. V is TRBV3-1 and J is TRBJ2-3; D gene unclear. The V gene's germline CDR1 is LGHDT and CDR2 YNNKEL (reference sequence). This CDR3 has 19 residues. The germline V and J ends were trimmed by 0 bases and 2 bases, with 21 bases remaining between them. In nucleotides, the CDR3 is TGTGCCAGCAGCCAAGATCCCACCGCTAGGATAGGGCTCACAGATACGCAGTATTTT. Amino acid sequence: CASSQDPTARIGLTDTQYF.

This clonotype came up many times. This chain joins TRBV19 and TRBJ1-1; D uncertain. Germline V CDR1 and CDR2: LNHDA, SQIVND (reference sequence). The CDR3 spans 12 residues. V was trimmed by 1 base and J by 11 bases, leaving 11 bases between them. The CDR3 DNA is TGTGCCAGTAGTATAGGAGGCAGTGGGGCTTTCTTT. This gives the protein CASSIGGSGAFF. Drawing the rest from reference TRBV19 and TRBJ1-1, the complete variable domain is DGGITQSPKYLFRKEGQNVTLSCEQNLNHDAMYWYRQDPGQGLRLIYYSQIVNDFQKGDIAEGYSVSREKKESFPLTVTSAQKNPTAFYLCASSIGGSGAFFGQGTRLTVV.

This clonotype was detected only a few times. The V call is TRBV5-1, the J call TRBJ2-2; D unclear. This CDR3 has 13 amino acids. Germline V gene data show CDR1 as SGHRS and CDR2 as YFSETQ. Trimming took 8 bases from V and 4 from J, leaving 12 bases between them. The CDR3 sequence is CASNPSGTGELFF. CDR3 coding DNA: TGCGCCAGTAACCCTTCGGGCACCGGGGAGCTGTTTTTT.

This clonotype has ten or more counts. The rearrangement links TRBV7-8 to TRBJ1-5, with D unclear. The CDR3 has 13 residues. Trimming removed 2 bases at V and 3 bases at J, with 5 bases between. The germline gives CDR1 SGHVS, CDR2 FQNEAQ. The CDR3 loop reads CASSLSTNQPQHF. CDR3 coding DNA: TGTGCCAGCAGCTTATCTACCAATCAGCCCCAGCATTTT.

This clonotype was recorded at least ten times. The chain recombines TRBV5-1 with TRBJ2-5; no reliable D call. CDR1 and CDR2 (germline): SGHRS, YFSETQ. The CDR3 extends over 14 amino acids. V shed 0 bases and J shed 1 base, with 7 bases lying between them. CDR3 bases: TGCGCCAGCAGCTTGGAGGCAGCCCAAGAGACCCAGTACTTC. This gives the protein CASSLEAAQETQYF.

This clonotype was counted between two and nine times. The chain employs TRBV5-1 and TRBJ2-5; D remains unclear. Between the trimmed V and J ends, which lost 0 bases and 2 bases, there was a span of 11 bases. The CDR3 is 15 residues long. Germline lookup yields CDR1 SGHRS and CDR2 YFSETQ. The CDR3 here is CASSLGSVTQETQYF. CDR3 coding DNA: TGCGCCAGCAGCTTGGGTAGTGTTACTCAAGAGACCCAGTACTTC.

This clonotype was observed once. Compared with germline, one end of the junction differs, possibly owing to a read error. The rearrangement joins TRBV12-3 or TRBV12-4 to TRBJ2-7, with 12 bases aligning to TRBD2. The CDR3 length is 17 residues. The CDR3 nucleotides are TGTGCCAGCTGTTTAGCGACTAGCGGGAGAATGGTTTACGAGCAGTACTTC. It encodes CASCLATSGRMVYEQYF.

This clonotype was recorded many times. The V and J genes are TRBV10-3 and TRBJ2-7, with 12 bases that match TRBD1. Germline CDR1 ENHRY, CDR2 SYGVKD. The CDR3 runs 14 residues. Trimming removed 9 bases from V and 7 bases from J; junction bases left unmatched: 10. The CDR3 bases are TGTGCCATAACGGGACAGGGGGCAGGTAAAGAGCAGTACTTC. Translation gives CAITGQGAGKEQYF.

This sequence joins TRBV20-1 and TRBJ2-1; D remains unclear. Germline V CDR1 and CDR2: DFQATT, SNEGSKA (reference sequence). V dropped 3 bases and J dropped 6 bases, with 15 bases sitting between them. CDR3 length: 14 amino acids. The CDR3 reads CSARRQPWANEQFF. The DNA for the CDR3 is TGCAGTGCTAGGCGGCAGCCTTGGGCCAATGAGCAGTTCTTC.

The chain couples TRBV11-2 to TRBJ1-1, with 8 bases lining up with TRBD1. CDR3 length equals 16 residues. V lost 5 bases and J lost 2; bases outside the gene matches: 10. CDR1 and CDR2 (germline): SGHAT, FQNNGV. CDR3 in DNA: TGTGCCAGCAGCCCCCGGACAGGGCTGGGAAACACTGAAGCTTTCTTT. This gives the protein CASSPRTGLGNTEAFF.

In this sample, this clonotype turned up a few times. The chain joins TRBV7-8 to TRBJ1-1, with D possibly matching TRBD1 (5 bases). Per the germline V gene, CDR1 is SGHVS and CDR2 is FQNEAQ. The CDR3 covers 15 residues. Trimming removed 1 base from V and 3 bases from J, with 12 bases in between. The CDR3 DNA follows: TGTGCCAGCAGCTTAGATCAGGGCACATACACTGAAGCTTTCTTT. Translation gives CASSLDQGTYTEAFF.

This rearrangement joins TRBV15 to TRBJ1-2; D perhaps matches TRBD1 (6 bases). The CDR3 runs to 15 residues. The V and J ends lost 3 bases and 8 bases respectively, with 19 bases between them. The germline gives CDR1 LNHNV, CDR2 YYDKDF (reference sequence). Here the CDR3 DNA reads TGTGCCACCAGCAGGGGAAACCTAAACAGGGAGGGCTACACCTTC. Translation gives CATSRGNLNREGYTF.

This clonotype was recorded only once. A much larger clone lies a single base off, so this may be a read error. This rearrangement joins TRBV6-6 to TRBJ1-1; D gene ambiguous. The CDR3 spans 13 residues. Germline V gives CDR1 MNHNY, CDR2 SVGAGI (reference sequence). This chain's CDR3 is CAGSQQGSTEAFF. The CDR3 nucleotides read TGTGCCGGCAGCCAACAAGGAAGCACTGAAGCTTTCTTT.

V gene TRBV6-1 combines with J gene TRBJ2-1; maybe TRBD2 (6 bases). Per the germline V gene, CDR1 is MNHNS and CDR2 is SASEGT. The CDR3 is 14 residues long. V was trimmed by 6 bases and J by 0 bases, leaving 9 bases between them. In nucleotides, the CDR3 is TGTGCCAGCAGGGACGGGAGCTCCTACAATGAGCAGTTCTTC. This codes for CASRDGSSYNEQFF.

This clonotype was counted ten times or more. The chain uses TRBV20-1 and TRBJ2-1; the D gene is possibly TRBD1 (5 bases). This CDR3 region has 13 residues. Germline CDR1 is DFQATT and CDR2 is SNEGSKA (reference sequence). V dropped 5 bases and J dropped 8 bases, with 16 bases sitting between them. The CDR3 nucleotides are TGCAGTGCTGACGGACAAATTATGTATGAGCAGTTCTTC. Protein: CSADGQIMYEQFF.

This clonotype was recorded a few times. CDR3 loop: CSARGGEFDRELFF. CDR3 nucleotide sequence: TGCAGTGCTAGGGGGGGGGAATTCGATAGGGAGCTGTTTTTT. The rearrangement joins TRBV20-1 to TRBJ2-2; TRBD2 aligns across 7 bases. J gave up 9 bases and V 3 bases, and 10 bases lay outside the gene matches. The CDR3 contains 14 residues. Per germline, CDR1 DFQATT and CDR2 SNEGSKA (reference sequence).

This clonotype was observed a handful of times. The V call is TRBV19, the J call TRBJ1-2; 7 bases line up with TRBD1. After removal of 4 bases from V and 2 bases from J, the junction contained 7 bases not matched to a gene. The CDR3 spans 15 residues. The V gene's germline CDR1 is LNHDA and CDR2 SQIVND (reference sequence). For the CDR3, the DNA is TGTGCCAGTAGTACCGGACAGGCGAGGAACTATGGCTACACCTTC. As protein: CASSTGQARNYGYTF.

This clonotype has only a few counts. The chain uses TRBV29-1 and TRBJ2-7; 7 bases are a match to TRBD1. Per the germline V gene, CDR1 is SQVTM and CDR2 is ANQGSEA. This CDR3 is built from 12 residues. V shed 6 bases, J shed 2 bases, and the junction held 4 bases outside the gene matches. CDR3 DNA sequence: TGCAGCGTGCGACAGGGAACCTACGAGCAGTACTTC. Protein product: CSVRQGTYEQYF.